The 2 T cell receptor beta chains listed next were all sequenced from one sample in a study of metastatic and nonmetastatic thyroid tumors. Patients underwent thyroid surgery, and none had received any treatment before it. With MiXCR, TCRdb reprocessed the PCR reads. The profile shows 18,000 or so clones, roughly a fifth of them singletons. The sequencing sample was made of tumor tissue. These receptors originate from a female donor with papillary thyroid cancer or a benign thyroid nodule (not recorded which). Some clones in this sample may be carry-over from other donors' samples.

The rearrangement uses TRBV20-1 and TRBJ1-6; D possibly corresponds to TRBD1 (5 bases). The CDR3 sequence is 14 residues long. In germline, CDR1 is DFQATT, CDR2 SNEGSKA (reference sequence). V shed 3 bases and J shed 7 bases, with 13 bases lying between them. This chain's CDR3 is CSASGDGGNSPLHF. The CDR3 bases are TGCAGTGCTAGTGGGGACGGTGGAAATTCACCCCTCCACTTT.

This clone was counted ten times or more. The chain joins TRBV18 to TRBJ2-5; a possible D gene is TRBD1 (6 bases). Germline values: CDR1 KGHSH, CDR2 LQKENI. The V and J ends lost 4 bases and 1 base respectively, with 10 bases between them. The CDR3 totals 14 residues. The CDR3 loop reads CASSRGTFQETQYF. CDR3 DNA sequence: TGTGCCAGCTCACGAGGGACATTCCAAGAGACCCAGTACTTC.